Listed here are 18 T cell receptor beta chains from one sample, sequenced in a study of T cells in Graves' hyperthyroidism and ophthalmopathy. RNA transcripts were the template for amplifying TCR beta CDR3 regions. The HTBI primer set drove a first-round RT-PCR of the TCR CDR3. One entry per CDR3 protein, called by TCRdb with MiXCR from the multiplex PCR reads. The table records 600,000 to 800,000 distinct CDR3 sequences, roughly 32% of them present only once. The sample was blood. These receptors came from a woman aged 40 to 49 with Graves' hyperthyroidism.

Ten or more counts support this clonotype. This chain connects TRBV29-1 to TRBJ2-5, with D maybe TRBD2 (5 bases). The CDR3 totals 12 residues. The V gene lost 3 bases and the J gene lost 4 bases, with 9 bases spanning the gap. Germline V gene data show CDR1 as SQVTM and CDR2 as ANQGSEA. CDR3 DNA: TGCAGCGTTGAGTGGAGCGGAGAGACCCAGTACTTC. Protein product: CSVEWSGETQYF.

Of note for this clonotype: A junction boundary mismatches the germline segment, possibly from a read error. DNA for the CDR3: TGTGCCAGCAGCTCAAAAGGGTTTGAAAAACTGTTGTTT. Translating it yields CASSSKGFEKLLF. The chain is built from TRBV7-2 and TRBJ1-4, with unresolved D. The germline gives CDR1 SGHTA, CDR2 FQGNSA. This CDR3 has 13 residues.

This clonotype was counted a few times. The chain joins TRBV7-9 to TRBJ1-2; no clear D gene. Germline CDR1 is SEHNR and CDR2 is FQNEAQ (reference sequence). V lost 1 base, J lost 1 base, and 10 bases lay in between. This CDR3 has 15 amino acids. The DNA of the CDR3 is TGTGCCAGCAGCTTAGAGGAACTCAATAACTATGGCTACACCTTC. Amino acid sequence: CASSLEELNNYGYTF. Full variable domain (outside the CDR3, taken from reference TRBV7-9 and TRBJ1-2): DTGVSQNPRHKITKRGQNVTFRCDPISEHNRLYWYRQTLGQGPEFLTYFQNEAQLEKSRLLSDRFSAERPKGSFSTLEIQRTEQGDSAMYLCASSLEELNNYGYTFGSGTRLTVV.

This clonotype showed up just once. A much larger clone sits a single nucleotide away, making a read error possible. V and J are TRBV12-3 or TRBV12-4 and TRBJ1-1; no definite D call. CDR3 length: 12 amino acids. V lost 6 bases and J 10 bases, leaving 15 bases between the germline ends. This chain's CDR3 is CASSSLGGVAFF. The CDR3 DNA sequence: TGTGCCAGCAGCTCTTTGGGTGGTGTAGCTTTCTTT.

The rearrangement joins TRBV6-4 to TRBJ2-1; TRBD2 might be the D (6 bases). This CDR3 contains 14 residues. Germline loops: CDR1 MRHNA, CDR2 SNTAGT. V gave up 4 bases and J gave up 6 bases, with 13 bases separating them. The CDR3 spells CASSAHSGLNEQFF. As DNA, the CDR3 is TGTGCCAGCAGTGCTCATAGCGGCCTCAATGAGCAGTTCTTC.

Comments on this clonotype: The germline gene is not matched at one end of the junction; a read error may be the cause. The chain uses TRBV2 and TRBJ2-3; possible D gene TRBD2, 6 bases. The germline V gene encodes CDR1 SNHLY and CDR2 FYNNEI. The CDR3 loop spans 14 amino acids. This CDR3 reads CASSEARGTDTRYF. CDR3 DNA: TGTGCCAGCAGTGAAGCTCGGGGGACCGATACGCGGTATTTT.

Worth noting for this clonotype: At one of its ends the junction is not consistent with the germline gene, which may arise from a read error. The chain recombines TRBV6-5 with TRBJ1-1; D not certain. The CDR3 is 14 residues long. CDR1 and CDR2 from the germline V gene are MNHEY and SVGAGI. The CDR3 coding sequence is TGTGTCAGCAGTTATTTGGGCCCGAACACTGAAGCCTTCTTT. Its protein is CVSSYLGPNTEAFF.

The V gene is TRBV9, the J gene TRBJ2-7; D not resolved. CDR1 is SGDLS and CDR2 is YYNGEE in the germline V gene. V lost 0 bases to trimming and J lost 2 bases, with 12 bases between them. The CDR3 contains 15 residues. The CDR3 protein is CASSVAPVGTYEQYF. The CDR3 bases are TGTGCCAGCAGCGTAGCCCCTGTGGGGACCTACGAGCAGTACTTC.

The DNA for the CDR3 is TGCGCCACCGGGGTTAGGGCCACTGAAGCTTTCTTT. Translating gives CATGVRATEAFF. The chain links TRBV10-2 to TRBJ1-1; no definite D call. Germline loops: CDR1 WSHSY, CDR2 SAAADI. V lost 10 bases and J lost 4, with 13 bases in between. The CDR3 is 12 residues long.

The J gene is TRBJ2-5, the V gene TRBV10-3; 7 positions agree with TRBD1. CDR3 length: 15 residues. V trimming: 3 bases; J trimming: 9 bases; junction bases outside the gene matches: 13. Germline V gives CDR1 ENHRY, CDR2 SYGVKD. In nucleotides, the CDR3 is TGTGCCATCAGTGACTCTGGCAGGGGGTATCAGCCCCAGTACTTC. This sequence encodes CAISDSGRGYQPQYF.

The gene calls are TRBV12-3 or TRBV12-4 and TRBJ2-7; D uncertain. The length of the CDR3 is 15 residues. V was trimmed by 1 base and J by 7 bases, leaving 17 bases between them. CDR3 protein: CASSLVGLGTSEQYF. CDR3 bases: TGTGCCAGCAGTTTAGTAGGCTTGGGTACGTCGGAGCAGTACTTC.

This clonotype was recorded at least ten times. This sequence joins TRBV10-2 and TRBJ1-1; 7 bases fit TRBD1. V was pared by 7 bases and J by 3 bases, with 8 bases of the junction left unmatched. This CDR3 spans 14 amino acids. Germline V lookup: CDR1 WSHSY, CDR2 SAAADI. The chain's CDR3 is CASKRDRRYTEAFF. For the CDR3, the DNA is TGCGCCAGCAAGAGGGACAGAAGGTACACTGAAGCTTTCTTT.

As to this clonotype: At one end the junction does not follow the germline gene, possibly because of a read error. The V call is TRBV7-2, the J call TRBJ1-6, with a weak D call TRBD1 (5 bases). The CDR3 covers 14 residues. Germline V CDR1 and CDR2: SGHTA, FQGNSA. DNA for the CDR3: TGTGCCAGCAGCTTAGAGCCGGCAGCGGGACCCTTCCACTTT. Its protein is CASSLEPAAGPFHF.

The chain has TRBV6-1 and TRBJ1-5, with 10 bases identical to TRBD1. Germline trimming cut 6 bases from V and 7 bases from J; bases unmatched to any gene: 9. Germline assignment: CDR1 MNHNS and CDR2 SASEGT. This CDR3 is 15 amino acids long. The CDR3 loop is CASRFDRGLGQPQHF. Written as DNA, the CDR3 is TGTGCCAGCAGGTTCGACAGGGGGCTGGGGCAGCCCCAGCATTTT.

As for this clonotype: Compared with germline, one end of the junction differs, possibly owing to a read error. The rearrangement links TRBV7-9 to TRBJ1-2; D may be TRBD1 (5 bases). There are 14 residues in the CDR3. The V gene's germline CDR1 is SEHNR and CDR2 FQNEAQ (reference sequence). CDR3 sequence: CASSLRDLNYGYTF. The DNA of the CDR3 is TGCGCCAGCAGCCTCCGGGACCTAAACTATGGCTACACCTTC.

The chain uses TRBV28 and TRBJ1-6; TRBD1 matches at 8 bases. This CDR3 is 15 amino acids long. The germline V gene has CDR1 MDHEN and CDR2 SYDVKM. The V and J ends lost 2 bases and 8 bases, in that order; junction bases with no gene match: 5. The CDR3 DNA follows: TGTGCCAGCAGTTTACCGACAGGGGATGATTCACCCCTCCACTTT. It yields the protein CASSLPTGDDSPLHF.

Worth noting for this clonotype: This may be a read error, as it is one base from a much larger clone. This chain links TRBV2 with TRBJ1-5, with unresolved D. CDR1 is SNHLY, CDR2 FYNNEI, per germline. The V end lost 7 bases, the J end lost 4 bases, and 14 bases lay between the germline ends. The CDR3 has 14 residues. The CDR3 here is CASNPELANQPQHF. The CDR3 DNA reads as TGTGCCAGCAATCCGGAGCTCGCTAATCAGCCCCAGCATTTT.

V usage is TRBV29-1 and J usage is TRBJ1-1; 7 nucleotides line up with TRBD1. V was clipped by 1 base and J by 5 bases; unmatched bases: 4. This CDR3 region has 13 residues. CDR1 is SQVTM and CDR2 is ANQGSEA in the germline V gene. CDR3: CSVEGGTATEAFF. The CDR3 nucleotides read TGCAGCGTTGAAGGTGGGACAGCGACTGAAGCTTTCTTT.